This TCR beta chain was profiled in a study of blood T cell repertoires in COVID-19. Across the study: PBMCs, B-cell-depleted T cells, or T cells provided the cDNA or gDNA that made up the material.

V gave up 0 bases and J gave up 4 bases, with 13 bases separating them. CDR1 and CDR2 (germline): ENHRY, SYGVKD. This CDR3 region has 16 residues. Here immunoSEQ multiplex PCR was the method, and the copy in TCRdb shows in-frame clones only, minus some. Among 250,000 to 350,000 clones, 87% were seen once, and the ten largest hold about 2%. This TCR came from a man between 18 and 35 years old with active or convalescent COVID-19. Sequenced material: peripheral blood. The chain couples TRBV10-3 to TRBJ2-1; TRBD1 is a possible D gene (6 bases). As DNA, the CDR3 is TGTGCCATCAGTGAGTCGGGGGCGGAAACTTACAATGAGCAGTTCTTC. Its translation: CAISESGAETYNEQFF.